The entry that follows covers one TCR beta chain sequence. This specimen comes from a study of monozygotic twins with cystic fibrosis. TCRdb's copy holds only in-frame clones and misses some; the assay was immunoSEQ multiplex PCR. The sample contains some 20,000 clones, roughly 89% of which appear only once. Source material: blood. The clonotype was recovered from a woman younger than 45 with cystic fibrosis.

The CDR3 here is CASSHGQMGNIQYF. CDR3 DNA sequence: TGCGCCAGCAGCCACGGGCAGATGGGAAACATTCAGTACTTC. The chain joins TRBV4-3 to TRBJ2-4; no clear D gene. Deletions cut 3 bases from V and 6 bases from J, with 12 bases between. This CDR3 has 14 amino acids. Germline CDR1 is LGHNA and CDR2 is YSLEER.